This T cell receptor beta chain was identified during a study of early T cells in non-severe SARS-CoV-2 infection. Study as a whole: Bulk RNA taken from unsorted whole blood was sequenced, leaving chains unpaired. Study-wide findings and caveats: VDJdb matching skewed toward anti-spike CD8 responses, missing private and CD4 specificities.

Germline loops: CDR1 MDHEN, CDR2 SYDVKM. Trimming removed 5 bases at V and 7 bases at J, with 18 bases between. The CDR3 runs 15 residues. Using its own MiXCR run on the 5' RACE reads, TCRdb lists one record per CDR3 protein. The table includes about 58,000 distinct CDR3 sequences, around 12% detected once. In its sample, this clonotype was seen many times. Its antigen is not identified. The receptor comes from an adult who was a healthcare worker with PCR-confirmed SARS-CoV-2 infection or an uninfected control (not recorded which). The genes are TRBV28 and TRBJ1-5; D remains unclear. Sequenced sample: whole blood. The CDR3 region is CASSPREGWGQPQHF. Written as DNA, the CDR3 is TGTGCCAGCAGTCCCCGGGAGGGATGGGGACAGCCCCAGCATTTT.